Below are 11 T cell receptor beta chains sequenced from a single sample in a study of OX40 agonist ivuxolimab in advanced cancers. Profiling relied on immunoSEQ multiplex PCR, and the TCRdb table lists in-frame clones only, not all of them. The data contain fewer than 55,000 clones, about 87% of them seen just once; the ten biggest clones take up approximately 10%. The source material was CD4+ or CD8+ T cells sorted from blood, sampled in a trial of the OX40 agonist ivuxolimab. The receptors derive from an adult with an advanced solid tumor such as melanoma, head and neck, liver or kidney cancer.

This clone was recorded once. This chain joins TRBV13 and TRBJ1-1; no clear D. This CDR3 comprises 16 residues. The ends were cut back, 3 bases at V and 0 bases at J, with 14 bases in the middle. Looked up from germline, CDR1 is PRHDT and CDR2 is FYEKMQ (reference sequence). The CDR3 DNA reads as TGTGCCAGCAGCTTCTATCGGACGAGTATGAACACTGAAGCTTTCTTT. It encodes CASSFYRTSMNTEAFF.

The genes are TRBV2 and TRBJ1-6; 9 nucleotides align to TRBD1. The CDR3 sequence is 14 residues long. Unmatched junction bases numbered 7, after V lost 6 bases and J lost 10 bases. Germline V lookup: CDR1 SNHLY, CDR2 FYNNEI. DNA for the CDR3: TGTGCCAGCAGGCCGGGACAGGGTGGCTCACCCCTCCACTTT. Translating it yields CASRPGQGGSPLHF.

In this sample, this clone turned up once. The V and J genes are TRBV5-1 and TRBJ2-5; D gene uncertain. Trimming took 1 base from V and 7 from J, leaving 17 bases between them. Germline V gene data show CDR1 as SGHRS and CDR2 as YFSETQ. The CDR3 spans 15 residues. CDR3 nucleotide sequence: TGCGCCAGCAGCTTGCTGGGGTTCAAGTGGGGGACCCAGTACTTC. Encoded protein: CASSLLGFKWGTQYF.

This clone was observed a single time. This chain links TRBV7-9 with TRBJ1-1; D not certain. This CDR3 is built from 12 residues. V was cut by 3 bases and J by 5 bases, with 7 bases left in between. CDR1 and CDR2 (germline): SEHNR, FQNEAQ (reference sequence). The DNA for the CDR3 is TGTGCCAGCAGCTTGGTAGAAACTGAAGCTTTCTTT. This translates into CASSLVETEAFF.

This chain joins TRBV5-1 and TRBJ2-1; D may correspond to TRBD1 or TRBD2 (5 bases each). V lost 3 bases to trimming and J lost 7 bases, with 14 bases between them. The germline CDR1 and CDR2 sequences are SGHRS and YFSETQ. The CDR3 runs to 14 residues. The CDR3 DNA reads TGCGCCAGCAGCTCATCCCACGGGGCTAATGAGCAGTTCTTC. Amino acids: CASSSSHGANEQFF. The variable domain in full, with the rest retrieved from reference TRBV5-1 and TRBJ2-1, is KAGVTQTPRYLIKTRGQQVTLSCSPISGHRSVSWYQQTPGQGLQFLFEYFSETQRNKGNFPGRFSGRQFSNSRSEMNVSTLELGDSALYLCASSSSHGANEQFFGPGTRLTVL.

J is TRBJ1-3 and V is TRBV15, with D uncertain. The V gene's germline CDR1 is LNHNV and CDR2 YYDKDF (reference sequence). The CDR3 spans 16 residues. The V and J ends lost 2 bases and 4 bases respectively, with 15 bases between them. The chain's CDR3 is CATSRRDRRAGNTIYF. The CDR3 DNA follows: TGTGCCACCAGCAGAAGAGATCGCAGAGCGGGAAACACCATATATTTT.

This chain uses TRBV6-1 with TRBJ1-5; a possible D gene is TRBD1 (6 bases). This CDR3 region has 12 residues. Trimming removed 6 bases from V and 7 bases from J, with 10 bases in between. Germline values: CDR1 MNHNS, CDR2 SASEGT. CDR3 in DNA: TGTGCCAGCAGACAGGGAAGCCAGCCCCAGCATTTT. It specifies CASRQGSQPQHF.

V is TRBV5-8 and J is TRBJ1-4, with a possible D match to TRBD1 (5 bases). The CDR3 covers 15 residues. V lost 2 bases, J lost 4 bases, and 12 bases lay in between. Germline V gene sequence: CDR1 SGHTS, CDR2 YDEGEE. CDR3 in amino acids: CASSFRDGRNEKLFF. The CDR3, as DNA: TGTGCCAGCAGCTTCCGGGACGGGCGTAATGAAAAACTGTTTTTT.

The CDR3 nucleotides read TGTGCCAGCAGCTTGGGGACCAACACAGATACGCAGTATTTT. This encodes CASSLGTNTDTQYF. The V and J genes are TRBV7-2 and TRBJ2-3; D is tentatively TRBD1 or TRBD2 (5 bases each). Trimming pared 3 bases from V and 2 bases from J, leaving 9 bases between. In germline, CDR1 is SGHTA, CDR2 FQGNSA. This CDR3 spans 14 amino acids.

The chain uses TRBV9 and TRBJ1-5; possible D gene TRBD1, 5 bases. Trimming cost V 0 bases and J 4 bases, with 11 bases left between them. Germline values: CDR1 SGDLS, CDR2 YYNGEE. CDR3 size: 15 residues. The CDR3 sequence: CASSVAGGFNQPQHF. CDR3 nucleotide sequence: TGTGCCAGCAGCGTAGCTGGGGGGTTTAATCAGCCCCAGCATTTT.

The chain carries TRBV27 and TRBJ2-3; D is ambiguous. The CDR3 sequence is 14 residues long. The germline CDR1 and CDR2 sequences are MNHEY and SMNVEV (reference sequence). Trimming pared 3 bases from V and 2 bases from J, leaving 9 bases between. The CDR3 reads CASSFELPTDTQYF. The CDR3 bases are TGTGCCAGCAGTTTTGAACTTCCCACAGATACGCAGTATTTT.